The 14 T cell receptor beta chains reported below all come from one sample, sequenced in a study of Ad26.COV2.S vaccination and SARS-CoV-2 variants. Stated treatment: around 19 received Ad26.COV2.S at low or high dose, single or two shots; about 5 received placebo; per-sample allocation not given. Sampling was done on day 63 after the first vaccine or placebo injection. TCRdb's copy holds only in-frame clones and misses some; the assay was immunoSEQ multiplex PCR. In the table there are about 460,000 clones, 70% to 90% of which are singletons. Source: peripheral blood, taken in a trial of Ad26.COV2.S vaccine versus placebo. These receptors were obtained from a person between 18 and 65 years old who received the Ad26.COV2.S COVID-19 vaccine or a placebo.

This sequence joins TRBV7-9 and TRBJ2-2, with 8 bases fitting TRBD1. Germline values: CDR1 SEHNR, CDR2 FQNEAQ (reference sequence). The CDR3 is 18 amino acids. With V trimmed by 1 base and J by 4 bases, 11 bases remained unmatched. CDR3 bases: TGTGCCAGCAGCTTAGGTGGATTCAGGGGGCGCGTCACCGGGGAGCTGTTTTTT. The encoded protein is CASSLGGFRGRVTGELFF.

This chain uses TRBV5-8 with TRBJ1-2; D gene uncertain. The germline V gene has CDR1 SGHTS and CDR2 YDEGEE. The CDR3 covers 14 residues. V lost 4 bases, J lost 1 base, and 11 bases lay in between. The CDR3 loop is CASSPGPNNYGYTF. The CDR3 DNA sequence: TGTGCCAGCAGCCCTGGACCTAATAACTATGGCTACACCTTC.

This chain joins TRBV9 and TRBJ2-3; 7 bases align to TRBD2. The germline CDR1 and CDR2 sequences are SGDLS and YYNGEE. This CDR3 has 16 residues. J gave up 2 bases and V 1 base, and 7 bases lay outside the gene matches. CDR3 in DNA: TGTGCCAGCAGCGTATCTGGCGGGGGACCCACAGATACGCAGTATTTT. This sequence encodes CASSVSGGGPTDTQYF.

The chain links TRBV6-1 to TRBJ2-1; 11 nucleotides align to TRBD2. This CDR3 comprises 15 residues. From germline, CDR1 is MNHNS and CDR2 SASEGT. J gave up 6 bases and V 1 base, and 2 bases lay outside the gene matches. DNA of the CDR3: TGTGCCAGCAGTGAAGGACTAGCGGGGAGCAATGAGCAGTTCTTC. It encodes CASSEGLAGSNEQFF.

This clone was recorded a few times. The chain couples TRBV7-9 to TRBJ1-5, with D possibly being TRBD1 (5 bases). V was clipped by 5 bases and J by 5 bases, with 13 bases between them. The V gene's germline CDR1 is SEHNR and CDR2 FQNEAQ (reference sequence). This CDR3 contains 14 residues. CDR3 in DNA: TGTGCCAGCAGCCCTGGGGGTACAGATCAGCCCCAGCATTTT. Translating it yields CASSPGGTDQPQHF. Variable domain in full (rest from reference TRBV7-9 and TRBJ1-5): DTGVSQNPRHKITKRGQNVTFRCDPISEHNRLYWYRQTLGQGPEFLTYFQNEAQLEKSRLLSDRFSAERPKGSFSTLEIQRTEQGDSAMYLCASSPGGTDQPQHFGDGTRLSIL.

Regarding this clone: At one of its ends the junction is not consistent with the germline gene, which may arise from a read error. The J gene is TRBJ2-1, the V gene TRBV19; TRBD1 might be the D (5 bases). CDR1 LNHDA and CDR2 SQIVND come from the germline V gene (reference sequence). The CDR3 loop spans 13 amino acids. The DNA for the CDR3 is TGTGCCAGTAGTCTAGACAGTAACAATGAGCAGTTCTTC. Amino acids: CASSLDSNNEQFF.

This clone was counted a few times. The same CDR3 is also encoded by other DNA sequences in this sample. This CDR3 reads CASSIGNQPQHF. The DNA of the CDR3 is TGTGCCAGTAGTATAGGCAATCAGCCCCAGCATTTT. The V call is TRBV19, the J call TRBJ1-5; D is unresolved. V was cut by 1 base and J by 2 bases, with 0 bases left in between. This CDR3 has 12 amino acids. CDR1 is LNHDA, CDR2 SQIVND, per germline (reference sequence).

This clone was recorded once. The chain links TRBV6-5 to TRBJ1-1, with a weak D call TRBD1 (6 bases). CDR3 length equals 13 residues. The V gene lost 8 bases and the J gene lost 5 bases, with 15 bases spanning the gap. Germline assignment: CDR1 MNHEY and CDR2 SVGAGI. CDR3 sequence reads: CASGSGGTTEAFF. CDR3 coding DNA: TGTGCCAGCGGCTCCGGGGGCACGACTGAAGCTTTCTTT.

The chain has TRBV10-3 and TRBJ2-7; D possibly corresponds to TRBD1 (5 bases). This CDR3 contains 13 residues. Germline V gives CDR1 ENHRY, CDR2 SYGVKD. V was clipped by 7 bases and J by 5 bases, with 15 bases between them. This chain's CDR3 is CAITERGSHEQYF. The CDR3 coding sequence is TGTGCCATCACTGAAAGGGGTAGCCACGAGCAGTACTTC.

The sample holds a few counts of this clone. V gene TRBV4-2 combines with J gene TRBJ2-1; TRBD2 agrees at 8 bases. Unmatched junction bases numbered 11, after V lost 0 bases and J lost 4 bases. From germline, CDR1 is LGHNA and CDR2 YNFKEQ. This CDR3 is built from 18 residues. CDR3 in amino acids: CASSQDRDSGVGYNEQFF. For the CDR3, the DNA is TGTGCCAGCAGCCAAGATCGGGATAGCGGGGTAGGATACAATGAGCAGTTCTTC.

The chain has TRBV4-1 and TRBJ1-4, with TRBD1 identical over 7 bases. This CDR3 is 15 amino acids long. Per the germline V gene, CDR1 is MGHRA and CDR2 is YSYEKL. With 4 bases clipped from V and 7 bases from J, the junction kept 9 bases outside the gene matches. The CDR3 spells CASSLQTGRGEKLFF. The CDR3 DNA sequence: TGCGCCAGCAGCCTACAGACAGGGCGGGGTGAAAAACTGTTTTTT.

This rearrangement joins TRBV7-9 to TRBJ2-1; D is perhaps TRBD1 (5 bases). Germline loops: CDR1 SEHNR, CDR2 FQNEAQ (reference sequence). Between the trimmed V and J ends, which lost 5 bases and 10 bases, there was a span of 12 bases. This CDR3 contains 12 residues. The CDR3 spells CASSPWGIEQFF. The DNA for the CDR3 is TGTGCCAGCAGCCCCTGGGGCATAGAGCAGTTCTTC.

This chain joins TRBV9 and TRBJ2-1; D unresolved. Germline V gene lookup returns CDR1 SGDLS and CDR2 YYNGEE. Trimming pared 0 bases from V and 5 bases from J, leaving 12 bases between. The CDR3 runs to 15 residues. The CDR3 spells CASSVEGGNNNEQFF. Written as DNA, the CDR3 is TGTGCCAGCAGCGTAGAAGGTGGGAACAACAATGAGCAGTTCTTC.

This clone was counted a single time. This chain joins TRBV6-1 and TRBJ1-1; D gene uncertain. CDR3 size: 12 residues. Germline V gene sequence: CDR1 MNHNS, CDR2 SASEGT. Trimming stripped 2 bases from V and 10 bases from J, with 11 bases between. The CDR3 loop reads CASSEWKFGAFF. CDR3 nucleotide sequence: TGTGCCAGCAGTGAATGGAAATTTGGAGCTTTCTTT.